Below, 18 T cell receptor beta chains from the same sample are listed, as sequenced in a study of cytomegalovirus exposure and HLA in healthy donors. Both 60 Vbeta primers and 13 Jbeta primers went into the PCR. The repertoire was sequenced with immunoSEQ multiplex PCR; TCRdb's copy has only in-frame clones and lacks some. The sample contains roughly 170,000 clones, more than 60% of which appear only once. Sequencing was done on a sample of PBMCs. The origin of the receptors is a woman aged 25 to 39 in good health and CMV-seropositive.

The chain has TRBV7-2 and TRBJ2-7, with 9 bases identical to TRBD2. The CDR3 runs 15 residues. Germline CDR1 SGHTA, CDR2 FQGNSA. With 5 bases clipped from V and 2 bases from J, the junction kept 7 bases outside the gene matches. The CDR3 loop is CASSPRVAGAYEQYF. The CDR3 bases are TGTGCCAGCAGCCCTAGGGTAGCGGGGGCCTACGAGCAGTACTTC.

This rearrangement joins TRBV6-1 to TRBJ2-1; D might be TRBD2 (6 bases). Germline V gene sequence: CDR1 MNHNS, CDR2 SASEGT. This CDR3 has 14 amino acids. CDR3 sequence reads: CTSNVVGGRNEQFF. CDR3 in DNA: TGTACTTCAAATGTGGTAGGAGGGAGGAATGAGCAGTTCTTC.

This CDR3 is CASSTAGTPFGYTF. Written as DNA, the CDR3 is TGCGCCAGCAGCACCGCCGGGACACCTTTTGGCTACACCTTC. The J gene is TRBJ1-2, the V gene TRBV5-1; tentatively, D is TRBD1 (6 bases). V was trimmed by 4 bases and J by 7 bases, leaving 17 bases between them. The germline V gene has CDR1 SGHRS and CDR2 YFSETQ. The CDR3 contains 14 residues.

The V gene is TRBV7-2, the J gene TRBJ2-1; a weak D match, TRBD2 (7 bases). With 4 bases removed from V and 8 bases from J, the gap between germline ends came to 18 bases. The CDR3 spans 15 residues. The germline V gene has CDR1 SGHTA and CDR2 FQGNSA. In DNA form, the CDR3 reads TGTGCCAGCAGCTCCCAAGGGGGGGGCCCGGATGAGCAGTTCTTC. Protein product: CASSSQGGGPDEQFF.

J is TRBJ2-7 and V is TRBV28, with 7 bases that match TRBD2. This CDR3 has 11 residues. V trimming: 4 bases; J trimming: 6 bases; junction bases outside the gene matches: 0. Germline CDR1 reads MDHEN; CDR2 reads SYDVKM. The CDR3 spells CASSSSGEQYF. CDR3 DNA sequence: TGTGCCAGCAGTTCTAGCGGCGAGCAGTACTTC.

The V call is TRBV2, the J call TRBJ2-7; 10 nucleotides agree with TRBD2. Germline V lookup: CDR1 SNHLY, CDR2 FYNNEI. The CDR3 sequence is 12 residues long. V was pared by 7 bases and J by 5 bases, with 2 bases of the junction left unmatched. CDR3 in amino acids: CASNLAGDEQYF. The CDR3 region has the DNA TGTGCCAGCAACCTAGCGGGAGACGAGCAGTACTTC.

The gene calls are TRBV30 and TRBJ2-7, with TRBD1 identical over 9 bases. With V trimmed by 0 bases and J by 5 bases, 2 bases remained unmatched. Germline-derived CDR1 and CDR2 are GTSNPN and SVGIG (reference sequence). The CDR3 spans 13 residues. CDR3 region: CAWSVQGADEQYF. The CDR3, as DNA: TGTGCCTGGAGTGTACAGGGGGCGGACGAGCAGTACTTC.

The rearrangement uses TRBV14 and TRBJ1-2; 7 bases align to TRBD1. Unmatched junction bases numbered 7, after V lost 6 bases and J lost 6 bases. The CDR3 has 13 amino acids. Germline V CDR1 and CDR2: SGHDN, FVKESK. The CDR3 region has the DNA TGTGCCAGCAGGCGACAGGGCTACCATGGCTACACCTTC. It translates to CASRRQGYHGYTF. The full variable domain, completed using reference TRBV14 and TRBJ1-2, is EAGVTQFPSHSVIEKGQTVTLRCDPISGHDNLYWYRRVMGKEIKFLLHFVKESKQDESGMPNNRFLAERTGGTYSTLKVQPAELEDSGVYFCASRRQGYHGYTFGSGTRLTVV.

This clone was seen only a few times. CDR3 nucleotides: TGTGCCAGTCGGAAACCCCGCGGGAGGGGGGCCGGGGAGCTGTTTTTT. This encodes CASRKPRGRGAGELFF. The chain carries TRBV19 and TRBJ2-2, with 9 positions matching TRBD2. CDR3 size: 16 residues. CDR1 is LNHDA, CDR2 SQIVND, per germline (reference sequence). Trimming removed 8 bases from V and 6 bases from J; junction bases left unmatched: 13.

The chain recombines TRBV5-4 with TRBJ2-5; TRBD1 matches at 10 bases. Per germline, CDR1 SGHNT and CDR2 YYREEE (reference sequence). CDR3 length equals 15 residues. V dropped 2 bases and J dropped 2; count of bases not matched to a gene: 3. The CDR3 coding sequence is TGTGCCAGCAGCTTCCGACAGGGGGCTCAAGAGACCCAGTACTTC. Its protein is CASSFRQGAQETQYF.

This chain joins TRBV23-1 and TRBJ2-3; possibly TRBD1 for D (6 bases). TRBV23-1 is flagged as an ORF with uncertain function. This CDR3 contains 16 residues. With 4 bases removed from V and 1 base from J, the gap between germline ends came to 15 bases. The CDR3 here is CASSPDRGSGTDTQYF. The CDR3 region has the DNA TGCGCCAGCAGTCCCGATAGGGGGTCTGGCACAGATACGCAGTATTTT.

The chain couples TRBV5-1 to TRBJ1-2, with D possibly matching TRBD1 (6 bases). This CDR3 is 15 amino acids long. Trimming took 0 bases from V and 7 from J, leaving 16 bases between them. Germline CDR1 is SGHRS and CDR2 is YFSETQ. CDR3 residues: CASSLAPTGPSGYTF. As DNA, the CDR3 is TGCGCCAGCAGCTTGGCGCCGACAGGACCCTCTGGCTACACCTTC. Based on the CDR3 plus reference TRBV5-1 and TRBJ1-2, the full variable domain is KAGVTQTPRYLIKTRGQQVTLSCSPISGHRSVSWYQQTPGQGLQFLFEYFSETQRNKGNFPGRFSGRQFSNSRSEMNVSTLELGDSALYLCASSLAPTGPSGYTFGSGTRLTVV.

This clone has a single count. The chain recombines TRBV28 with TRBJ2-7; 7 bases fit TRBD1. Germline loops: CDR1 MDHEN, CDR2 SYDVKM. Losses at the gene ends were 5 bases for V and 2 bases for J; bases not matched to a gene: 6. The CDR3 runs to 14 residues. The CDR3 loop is CASSIRQGPYEQYF. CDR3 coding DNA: TGTGCCAGCAGTATCCGACAGGGACCCTACGAGCAGTACTTC.

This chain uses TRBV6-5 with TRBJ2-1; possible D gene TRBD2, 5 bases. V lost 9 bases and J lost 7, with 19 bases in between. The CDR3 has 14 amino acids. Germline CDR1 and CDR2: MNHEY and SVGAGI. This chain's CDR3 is CASGSGRPPNEQFF. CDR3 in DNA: TGTGCCAGTGGGAGCGGCCGACCCCCAAATGAGCAGTTCTTC.

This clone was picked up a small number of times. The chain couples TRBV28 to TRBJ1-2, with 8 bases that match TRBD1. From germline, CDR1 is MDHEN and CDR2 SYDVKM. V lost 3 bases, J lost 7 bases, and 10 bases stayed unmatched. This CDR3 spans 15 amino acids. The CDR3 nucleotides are TGTGCCAGCAGTTTGGCACAGGGGGGTTGGCGTGGCTACACCTTC. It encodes CASSLAQGGWRGYTF.

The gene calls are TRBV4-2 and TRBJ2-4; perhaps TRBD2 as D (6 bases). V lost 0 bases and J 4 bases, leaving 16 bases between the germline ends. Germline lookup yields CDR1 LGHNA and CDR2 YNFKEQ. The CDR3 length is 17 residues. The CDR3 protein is CASSQDLEGGRKNIQYF. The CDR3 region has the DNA TGTGCCAGCAGCCAAGATTTAGAGGGAGGTCGGAAAAACATTCAGTACTTC.

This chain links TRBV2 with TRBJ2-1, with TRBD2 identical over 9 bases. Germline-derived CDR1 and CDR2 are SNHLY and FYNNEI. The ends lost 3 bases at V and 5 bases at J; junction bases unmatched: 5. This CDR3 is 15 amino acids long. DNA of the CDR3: TGTGCCAGCAGTGACCCGACTAGCGGAAACAATGAGCAGTTCTTC. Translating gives CASSDPTSGNNEQFF.

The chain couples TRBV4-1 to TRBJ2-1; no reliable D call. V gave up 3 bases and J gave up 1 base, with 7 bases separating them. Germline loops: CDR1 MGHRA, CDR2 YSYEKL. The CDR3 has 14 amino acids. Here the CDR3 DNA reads TGCGCCAGCAGCCAGAGTCGGTCCTACAATGAGCAGTTCTTC. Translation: CASSQSRSYNEQFF.